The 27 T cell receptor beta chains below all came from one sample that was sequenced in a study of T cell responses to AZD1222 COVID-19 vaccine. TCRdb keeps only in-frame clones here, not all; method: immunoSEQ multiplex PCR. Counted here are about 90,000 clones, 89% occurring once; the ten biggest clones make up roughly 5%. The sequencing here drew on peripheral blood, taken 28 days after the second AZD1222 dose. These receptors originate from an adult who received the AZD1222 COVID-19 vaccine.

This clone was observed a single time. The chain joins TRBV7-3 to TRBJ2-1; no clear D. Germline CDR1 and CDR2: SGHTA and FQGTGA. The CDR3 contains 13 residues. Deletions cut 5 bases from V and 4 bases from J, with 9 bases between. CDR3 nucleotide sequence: TGTGCCAGCAGCCTCGGGTTATACAATGAGCAGTTCTTC. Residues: CASSLGLYNEQFF. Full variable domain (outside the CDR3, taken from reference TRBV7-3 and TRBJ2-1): GAGVSQTPSNKVTEKGKYVELRCDPISGHTALYWYRQSLGQGPEFLIYFQGTGAADDSGLPNDRFFAVRPEGSVSTLKIQRTERGDSAVYLCASSLGLYNEQFFGPGTRLTVL.

DNA of the CDR3: TGTGCCAGCAGCGTAGAAGAGACCCAGTACTTC. Amino acids: CASSVEETQYF. This chain joins TRBV9 and TRBJ2-5; no clear D. Germline CDR1 is SGDLS and CDR2 is YYNGEE. There are 11 residues in the CDR3. V was shortened by 0 bases and J by 3 bases, with 0 bases between the two germline ends.

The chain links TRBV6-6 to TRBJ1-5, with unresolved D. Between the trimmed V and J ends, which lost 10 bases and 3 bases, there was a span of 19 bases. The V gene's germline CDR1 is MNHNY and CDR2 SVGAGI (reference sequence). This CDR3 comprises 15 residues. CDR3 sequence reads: CATCEGRWANQPQHF. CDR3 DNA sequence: TGTGCCACTTGCGAGGGCCGTTGGGCCAATCAGCCCCAGCATTTT.

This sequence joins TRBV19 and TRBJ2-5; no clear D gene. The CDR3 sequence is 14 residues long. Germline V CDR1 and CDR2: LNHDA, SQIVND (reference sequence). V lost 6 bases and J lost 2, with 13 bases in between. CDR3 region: CASRRRGGQETQYF. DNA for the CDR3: TGTGCCAGTAGGAGGCGTGGCGGTCAAGAGACCCAGTACTTC.

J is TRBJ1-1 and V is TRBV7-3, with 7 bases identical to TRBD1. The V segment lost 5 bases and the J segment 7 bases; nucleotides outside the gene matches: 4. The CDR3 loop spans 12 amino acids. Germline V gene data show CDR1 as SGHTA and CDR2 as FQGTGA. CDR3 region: CASSLQGGEAFF. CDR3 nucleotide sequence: TGTGCCAGCAGCCTCCAGGGGGGTGAAGCTTTCTTT.

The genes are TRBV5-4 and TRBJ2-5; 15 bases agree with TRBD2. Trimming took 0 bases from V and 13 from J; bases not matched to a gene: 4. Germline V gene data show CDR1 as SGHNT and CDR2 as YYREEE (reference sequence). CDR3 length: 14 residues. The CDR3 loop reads CASSLGTSGGAAYF. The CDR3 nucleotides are TGTGCCAGCAGCTTGGGGACTAGCGGGGGGGCAGCGTACTTC.

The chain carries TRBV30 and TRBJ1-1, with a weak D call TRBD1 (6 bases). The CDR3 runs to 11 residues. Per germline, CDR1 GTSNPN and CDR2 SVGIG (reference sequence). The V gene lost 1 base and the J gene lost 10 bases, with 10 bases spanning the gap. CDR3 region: CAWSGDRRAFF. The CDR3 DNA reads TGTGCCTGGAGTGGAGACAGGAGAGCTTTCTTT.

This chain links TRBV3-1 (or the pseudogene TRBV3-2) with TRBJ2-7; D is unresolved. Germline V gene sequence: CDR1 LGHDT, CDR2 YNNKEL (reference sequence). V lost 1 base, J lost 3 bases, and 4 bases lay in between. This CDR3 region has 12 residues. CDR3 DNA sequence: TGTGCCAGCAGCCAAGCGAGCTACGAGCAGTACTTC. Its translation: CASSQASYEQYF.

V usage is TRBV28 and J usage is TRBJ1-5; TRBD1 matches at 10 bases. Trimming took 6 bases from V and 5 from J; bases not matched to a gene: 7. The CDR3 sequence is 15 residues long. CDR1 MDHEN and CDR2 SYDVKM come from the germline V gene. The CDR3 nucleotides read TGTGCCAGCAGCACGGGAGGGACAGGGGATCAGCCCCAGCATTTT. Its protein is CASSTGGTGDQPQHF.

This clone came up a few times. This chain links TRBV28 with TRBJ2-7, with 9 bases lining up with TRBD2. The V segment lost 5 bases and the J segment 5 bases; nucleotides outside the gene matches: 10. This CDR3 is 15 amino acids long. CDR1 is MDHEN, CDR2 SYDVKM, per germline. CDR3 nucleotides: TGTGCCAGCAGTCCCCTCATTATAGCGGGGGACGAGCAGTACTTC. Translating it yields CASSPLIIAGDEQYF.

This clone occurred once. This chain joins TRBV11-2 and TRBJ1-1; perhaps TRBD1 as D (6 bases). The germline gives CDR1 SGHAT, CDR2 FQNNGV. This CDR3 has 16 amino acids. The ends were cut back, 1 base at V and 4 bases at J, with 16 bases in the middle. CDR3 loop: CASSLVESFRGTEAFF. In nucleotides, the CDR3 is TGTGCCAGCAGCTTAGTTGAGAGTTTCAGGGGCACTGAAGCTTTCTTT.

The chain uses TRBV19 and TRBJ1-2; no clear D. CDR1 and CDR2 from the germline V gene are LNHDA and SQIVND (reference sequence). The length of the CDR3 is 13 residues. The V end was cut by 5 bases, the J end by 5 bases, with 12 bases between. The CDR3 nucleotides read TGTGCCAGTAGTGTCTCTACCCTTTATGGCTACACCTTC. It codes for CASSVSTLYGYTF.

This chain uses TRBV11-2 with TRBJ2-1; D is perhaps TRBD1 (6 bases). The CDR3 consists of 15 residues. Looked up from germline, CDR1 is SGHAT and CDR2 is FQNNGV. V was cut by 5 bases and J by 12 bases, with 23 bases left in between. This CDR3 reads CASSVSGTTPTGQFF. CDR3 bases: TGTGCCAGCAGCGTCTCCGGGACAACCCCTACAGGGCAGTTCTTC.

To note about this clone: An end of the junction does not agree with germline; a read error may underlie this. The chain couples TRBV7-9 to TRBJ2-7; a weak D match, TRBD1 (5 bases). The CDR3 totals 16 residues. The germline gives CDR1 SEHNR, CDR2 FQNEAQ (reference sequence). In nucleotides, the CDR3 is TGTGCCAGCAGTTTAGATGAATTGGGGCAGTTCTACGAGCAGTACTTC. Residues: CASSLDELGQFYEQYF.

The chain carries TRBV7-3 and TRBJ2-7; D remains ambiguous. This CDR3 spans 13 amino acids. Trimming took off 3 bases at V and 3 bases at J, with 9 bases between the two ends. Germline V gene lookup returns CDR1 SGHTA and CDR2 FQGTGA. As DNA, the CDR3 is TGTGCCAGCAGCTTCGGCAGCTACTACGAGCAGTACTTC. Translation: CASSFGSYYEQYF.

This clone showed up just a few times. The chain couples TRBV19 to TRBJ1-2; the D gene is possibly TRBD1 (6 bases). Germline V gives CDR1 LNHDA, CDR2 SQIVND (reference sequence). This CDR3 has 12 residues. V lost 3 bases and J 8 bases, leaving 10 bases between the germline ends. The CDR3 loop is CASSIWTEGYTF. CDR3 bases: TGTGCCAGTAGTATTTGGACAGAAGGCTACACCTTC. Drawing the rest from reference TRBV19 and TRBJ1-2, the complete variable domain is DGGITQSPKYLFRKEGQNVTLSCEQNLNHDAMYWYRQDPGQGLRLIYYSQIVNDFQKGDIAEGYSVSREKKESFPLTVTSAQKNPTAFYLCASSIWTEGYTFGSGTRLTVV.

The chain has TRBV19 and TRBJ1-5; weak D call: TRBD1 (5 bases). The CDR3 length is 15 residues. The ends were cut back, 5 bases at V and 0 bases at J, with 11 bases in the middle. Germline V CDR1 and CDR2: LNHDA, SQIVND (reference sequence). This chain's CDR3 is CASSVLGDSNQPQHF. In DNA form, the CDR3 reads TGTGCCAGTAGTGTACTGGGGGATAGCAATCAGCCCCAGCATTTT.

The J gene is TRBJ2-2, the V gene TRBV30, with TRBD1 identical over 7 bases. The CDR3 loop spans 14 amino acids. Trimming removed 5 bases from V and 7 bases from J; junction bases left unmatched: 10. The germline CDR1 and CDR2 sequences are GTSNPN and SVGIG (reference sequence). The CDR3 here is CAWDLDRVYGELFF. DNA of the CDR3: TGTGCCTGGGACCTCGACAGGGTTTACGGGGAGCTGTTTTTT.

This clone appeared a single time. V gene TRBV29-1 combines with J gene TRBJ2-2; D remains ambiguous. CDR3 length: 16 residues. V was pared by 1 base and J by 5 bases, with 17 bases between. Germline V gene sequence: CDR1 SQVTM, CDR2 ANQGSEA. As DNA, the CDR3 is TGCAGCGTTGAAGTAAGGACGCGGAGAGAGACCGGGGAGCTGTTTTTT. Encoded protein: CSVEVRTRRETGELFF.

The CDR3 DNA reads TGTGCCAGCAGCCAAGGGCTGTCATCCTGGGATGGCTACACCTTC. It yields the protein CASSQGLSSWDGYTF. V and J are TRBV3-1 (or the pseudogene TRBV3-2) and TRBJ1-2; D call uncertain. The germline V gene has CDR1 LGHDT and CDR2 YNNKEL (reference sequence). V gave up 1 base and J gave up 6 bases, with 15 bases separating them. This CDR3 is 15 amino acids long.

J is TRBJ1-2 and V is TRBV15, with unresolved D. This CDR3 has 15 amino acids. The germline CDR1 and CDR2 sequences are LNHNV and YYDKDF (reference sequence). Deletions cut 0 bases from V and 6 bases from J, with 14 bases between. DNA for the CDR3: TGTGCCACCAGCAGAGATAAAAGGAATGGCGATGGCTACACCTTC. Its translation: CATSRDKRNGDGYTF.

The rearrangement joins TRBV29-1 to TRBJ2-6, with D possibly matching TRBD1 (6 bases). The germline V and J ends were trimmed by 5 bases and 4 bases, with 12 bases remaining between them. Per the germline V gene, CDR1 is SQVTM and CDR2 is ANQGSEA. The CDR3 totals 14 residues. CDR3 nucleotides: TGCAGCGTTCAGACAGGTTCAGGGGCCAACGTCCTGACTTTC. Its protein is CSVQTGSGANVLTF.

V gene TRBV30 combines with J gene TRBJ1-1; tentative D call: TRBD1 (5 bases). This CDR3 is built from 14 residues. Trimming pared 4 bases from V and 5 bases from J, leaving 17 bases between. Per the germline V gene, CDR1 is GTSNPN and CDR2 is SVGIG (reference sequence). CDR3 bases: TGTGCCTGGAACGGTGGGACCGTGGGAACTGAAGCTTTCTTT. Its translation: CAWNGGTVGTEAFF.

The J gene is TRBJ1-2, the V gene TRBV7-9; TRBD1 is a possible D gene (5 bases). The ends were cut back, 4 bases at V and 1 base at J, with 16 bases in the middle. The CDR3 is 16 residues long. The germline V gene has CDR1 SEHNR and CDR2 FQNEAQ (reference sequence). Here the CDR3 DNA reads TGTGCCAGCAGCTCGGTCCTCACAGGACTTAACTATGGCTACACCTTC. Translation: CASSSVLTGLNYGYTF.

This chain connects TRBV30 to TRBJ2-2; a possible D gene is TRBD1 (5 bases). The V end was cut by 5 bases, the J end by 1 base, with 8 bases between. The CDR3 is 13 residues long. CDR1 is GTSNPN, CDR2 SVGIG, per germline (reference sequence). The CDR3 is CAWQTVNTGELFF. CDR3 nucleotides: TGTGCCTGGCAGACAGTGAACACCGGGGAGCTGTTTTTT.

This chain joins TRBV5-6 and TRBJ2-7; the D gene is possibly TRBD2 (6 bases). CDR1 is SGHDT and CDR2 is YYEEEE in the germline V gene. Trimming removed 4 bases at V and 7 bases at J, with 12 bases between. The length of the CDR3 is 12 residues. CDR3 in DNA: TGTGCCAGCAGCCAGGACTACGCAGAGCAGTACTTC. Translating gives CASSQDYAEQYF.

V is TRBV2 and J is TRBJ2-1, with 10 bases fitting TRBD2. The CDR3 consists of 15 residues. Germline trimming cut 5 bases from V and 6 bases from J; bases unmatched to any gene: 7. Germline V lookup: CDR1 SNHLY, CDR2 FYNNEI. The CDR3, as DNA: TGTGCCAGCAGTTGGATAGCGGGGGGCCCCAATGAGCAGTTCTTC. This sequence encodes CASSWIAGGPNEQFF.